The 10 T cell receptor beta chains given below trace back to one sample, sequenced in a study of blood T cell repertoires in COVID-19. Using immunoSEQ multiplex PCR, the repertoire was profiled, and TCRdb retains in-frame clones only, with some absent. The table shows roughly 200,000 clones, with approximately 85% occurring only once. Sequencing was carried out using peripheral blood. These receptors were collected from a woman aged 55-75 years with acute or convalescent COVID-19.

The chain links TRBV28 to TRBJ2-1, with 12 bases lining up with TRBD1. V shed 4 bases and J 1 base; nucleotides not matched to a gene: 2. From germline, CDR1 is MDHEN and CDR2 SYDVKM. This CDR3 has 16 amino acids. The CDR3 sequence is CASSSGQGASYNEQFF. CDR3 DNA sequence: TGTGCCAGCAGTTCGGGACAGGGGGCTTCCTACAATGAGCAGTTCTTC.

This clone was counted a single time. This chain joins TRBV18 and TRBJ2-5; D is possibly TRBD2 (6 bases). CDR3 length: 14 amino acids. V was clipped by 4 bases and J by 5 bases, with 14 bases between them. From germline, CDR1 is KGHSH and CDR2 LQKENI. The CDR3 nucleotides are TGTGCCAGCTCACGGGGAGGCCTGACGGAGACCCAGTACTTC. It codes for CASSRGGLTETQYF.

This chain uses TRBV5-4 with TRBJ2-7; TRBD1 aligns across 8 bases. Germline CDR1 and CDR2: SGHNT and YYREEE (reference sequence). The V and J ends lost 7 bases and 6 bases, in that order; junction bases with no gene match: 12. The CDR3 is made up of 14 amino acids. The CDR3 loop reads CASRQGDRGSEQYF. CDR3 nucleotide sequence: TGTGCCAGCCGACAAGGTGACAGGGGTAGCGAGCAGTACTTC.

The CDR3 nucleotides read TGTGCCTGGAGAAGGACAGGGAGGAATTCACCCCTCCACTTT. This sequence encodes CAWRRTGRNSPLHF. The V gene is TRBV30, the J gene TRBJ1-6; 8 bases match TRBD1. Trimming cost V 3 bases and J 7 bases; bases outside gene matches: 5. Germline V gives CDR1 GTSNPN, CDR2 SVGIG (reference sequence). CDR3 length: 14 amino acids.

As regards this clone: At the DNA level, this CDR3 is encoded by other sequences in the same sample as well. J is TRBJ1-1 and V is TRBV5-1; D is undetermined. The CDR3 is made up of 13 amino acids. V was shortened by 2 bases and J by 1 base, with 6 bases between the two germline ends. Germline-derived CDR1 and CDR2 are SGHRS and YFSETQ. CDR3 nucleotide sequence: TGCGCCAGCAGCTTTAACAGGAACACTGAAGCTTTCTTT. As protein: CASSFNRNTEAFF.

This clone has at least ten counts. The chain uses TRBV25-1 and TRBJ1-3; no firm D call. The CDR3 covers 14 residues. Per germline, CDR1 MGHDK and CDR2 SYGVNS. Trimming stripped 2 bases from V and 4 bases from J, with 9 bases between. The chain's CDR3 is CASSEERSGNTIYF. CDR3 DNA sequence: TGTGCCAGCAGTGAAGAACGGAGCGGAAACACCATATATTTT.

CDR3 in DNA: TGTGCCACCAGCAGGGACAGGGACACCGGGGAGCTGTTTTTT. It encodes CATSRDRDTGELFF. The V gene is TRBV15, the J gene TRBJ2-2; TRBD1 aligns across 8 bases. Germline lookup yields CDR1 LNHNV and CDR2 YYDKDF (reference sequence). Trimming cost V 3 bases and J 3 bases; bases outside gene matches: 0. The CDR3 contains 14 residues. Looking up the rest from reference TRBV15 and TRBJ2-2 gives the full variable domain: DAMVIQNPRYQVTQFGKPVTLSCSQTLNHNVMYWYQQKSSQAPKLLFHYYDKDFNNEADTPDNFQSRRPNTSFCFLDIRSPGLGDTAMYLCATSRDRDTGELFFGEGSRLTVL.

This clone was detected only once. The rearrangement uses TRBV7-9 and TRBJ1-1; 8 bases fit TRBD1. The CDR3 totals 15 residues. Trimming cost V 5 bases and J 3 bases; bases outside gene matches: 8. Germline lookup yields CDR1 SEHNR and CDR2 FQNEAQ (reference sequence). CDR3 protein: CASSDGQGLYTEAFF. The CDR3 DNA reads TGTGCCAGCAGCGATGGACAGGGACTATACACTGAAGCTTTCTTT.

The chain has TRBV4-1 and TRBJ1-2; D unclear. The V gene's germline CDR1 is MGHRA and CDR2 YSYEKL. The CDR3 is made up of 16 amino acids. V lost 5 bases and J 8 bases, leaving 24 bases between the germline ends. The CDR3 DNA follows: TGCGCCAGCAGCGTCCGGCCTGGGGAGGGAGCCCCGGGCTACACCTTC. This gives the protein CASSVRPGEGAPGYTF.

The chain combines TRBV7-3 with TRBJ2-1; 9 bases fit TRBD2. The CDR3 is 13 amino acids. Per germline, CDR1 SGHTA and CDR2 FQGTGA. The junction had 10 bases not matched to a gene; V was cut back by 4 bases and J by 15 bases. CDR3 region: CASSSSGTNDPFF. The DNA for the CDR3 is TGTGCCAGCAGCTCTAGCGGGACTAATGATCCGTTCTTC.